These T cell receptor beta chains were read from a single sample in a study of cytomegalovirus exposure and HLA in healthy donors. Sequenced by immunoSEQ multiplex PCR; TCRdb stores in-frame clones only, minus some. This table holds more than 80,000 clones, about three quarters found once. The specimen was PBMCs. The receptors stem from a boy aged 5-17 years in good health and CMV-seronegative. CDR3s include the opening cysteine and the closing phenylalanine or tryptophan. The D gene is left open where the match is weak. A row's size may be missing; if present it is once, few, many or a size class.

J,V,size,D,CDR3,DNA
TRBJ1-6,TRBV4-1,once,TRBD1,CASSQPKRDSYSPLHF,TGCGCCAGCAGCCAACCCAAACGGGACAGCTATTCACCCCTCCACTTT
TRBJ2-7,TRBV9,.,.,CASSVGSTYEQYF,TGTGCCAGCAGCGTCGGGAGCACCTACGAGCAGTACTTC
TRBJ2-7,TRBV4-3,.,TRBD1,CASSLQAGQGYEQYF,TGCGCCAGCAGCCTCCAAGCGGGACAGGGCTACGAGCAGTACTTC
TRBJ2-3,TRBV5-4,few,.,CASSLRRELATDTQYF,TGTGCCAGCAGCTTGCGGCGAGAACTAGCAACAGATACGCAGTATTTT
TRBJ2-1,TRBV7-2,once,.,CASSLGGEDEQFF,TGTGCCAGCAGCTTAGGCGGGGAAGATGAGCAGTTCTTC
TRBJ2-7,TRBV5-4,.,TRBD1,CASSSARQGSYEQYF,TGTGCCAGCAGCTCGGCGAGACAGGGGTCCTACGAGCAGTACTTC
TRBJ2-3,TRBV12-5,.,TRBD2,CASGLAGGIHSTDTQYF,TGTGCTAGTGGTTTAGCGGGGGGGATCCACAGCACAGATACGCAGTATTTT
TRBJ2-1,TRBV2,once,.,CASSVSEQFF,TGTGCCAGCAGTGTCTCGGAGCAGTTCTTC
TRBJ2-7,TRBV30,.,TRBD1,CAWRHGTGYYEQYF,TGTGCCTGGAGGCACGGGACAGGGTATTACGAGCAGTACTTC
TRBJ1-2,TRBV5-1,.,.,CASSLFRGSYGYTF,TGCGCCAGCAGCTTGTTCAGGGGAAGTTATGGCTACACCTTC
TRBJ2-5,TRBV27,.,.,CASSSQGWVAETQYF,TGTGCCAGCAGTTCTCAGGGGTGGGTGGCAGAGACCCAGTACTTC
TRBJ1-5,TRBV6-1,few,.,CASSATTGNQPQHF,TGTGCCAGCAGCGCGACTACGGGGAATCAGCCCCAGCATTTT
TRBJ1-5,TRBV30,.,.,CAWNGQINQPQHF,TGTGCCTGGAACGGACAGATTAATCAGCCCCAGCATTTT
TRBJ1-5,TRBV21-1,.,.,CASSLDACRRGDNQPQHF,TGTGCCAGCAGCCTCGACGCCTGCCGCAGGGGAGACAATCAGCCCCAGCATTTT
TRBJ1-2,TRBV12-5,.,TRBD1,CASARDRAYGYTF,TGTGCTAGTGCCAGGGACAGGGCATATGGCTACACCTTC
TRBJ2-7,TRBV18,.,TRBD2,CASRRGREGSYEQYF,TGTGCCAGCCGGAGGGGCAGGGAGGGATCCTACGAGCAGTACTTC
TRBJ2-1,TRBV2,.,TRBD2,CASSERLAGDLDHNEQFF,TGTGCCAGCAGTGAACGACTAGCGGGAGACCTAGACCACAATGAGCAGTTCTTC
TRBJ2-5,TRBV7-2,few,TRBD2,CASSLDTGGKTQYF,TGTGCCAGCAGCTTAGATACCGGGGGGAAGACCCAGTACTTC
TRBJ1-4,TRBV4-1,few,.,CASSQRFSTLGAATNEKLFF,TGCGCCAGCAGCCAAAGGTTCTCGACCTTGGGCGCTGCAACTAATGAAAAACTGTTTTTT
TRBJ2-1,TRBV5-1,few,TRBD2,CASSLGLAGNEQFF,TGCGCCAGCAGCTTGGGACTAGCGGGGAATGAGCAGTTCTTC